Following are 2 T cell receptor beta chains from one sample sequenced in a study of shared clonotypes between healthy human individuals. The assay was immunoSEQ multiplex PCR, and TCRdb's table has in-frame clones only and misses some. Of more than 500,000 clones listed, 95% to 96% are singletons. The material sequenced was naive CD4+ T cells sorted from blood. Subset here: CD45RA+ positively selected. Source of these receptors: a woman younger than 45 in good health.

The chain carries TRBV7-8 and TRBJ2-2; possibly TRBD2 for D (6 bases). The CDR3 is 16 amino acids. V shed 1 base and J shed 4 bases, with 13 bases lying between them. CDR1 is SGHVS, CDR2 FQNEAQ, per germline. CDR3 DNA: TGTGCCAGCAGCTTAGACCGGGGCGGGACCACCGGGGAGCTGTTTTTT. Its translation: CASSLDRGGTTGELFF.

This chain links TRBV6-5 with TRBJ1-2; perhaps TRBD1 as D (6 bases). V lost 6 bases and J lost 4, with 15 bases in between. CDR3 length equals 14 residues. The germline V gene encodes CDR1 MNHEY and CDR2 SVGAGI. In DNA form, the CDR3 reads TGTGCCAGCAGCTCCTACAGGGCGATCTATGGCTACACCTTC. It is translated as CASSSYRAIYGYTF.